Presented here are 25 T cell receptor beta chains from one specimen sequenced in a study of CD8 T cells in ankylosing spondylitis. TCRdb re-called the 5' RACE reads through MiXCR, storing one row per CDR3 protein. The table records around 320,000 distinct CDR3 sequences, around 20% of them present only once. The sequenced material came from blood, either unsorted or a sorted T cell fraction (not recorded which). The receptors shown here come from a female donor with ankylosing spondylitis or in good health (not recorded which).

This clonotype was seen a handful of times. This chain joins TRBV20-1 and TRBJ2-4, with D hard to call. V was trimmed by 6 bases and J by 2 bases, leaving 11 bases between them. Per germline, CDR1 DFQATT and CDR2 SNEGSKA (reference sequence). CDR3 length equals 13 residues. The CDR3 region has the DNA TGCAGTGCCAGGCCTCCCCCCAAAAACATTCAGTACTTC. Translated: CSARPPPKNIQYF.

This clonotype is labeled as medium-sized. The chain joins TRBV7-9 to TRBJ2-5; 7 bases align to TRBD2. The length of the CDR3 is 14 residues. After removal of 4 bases from V and 2 bases from J, the junction contained 4 bases not matched to a gene. CDR1 and CDR2 (germline): SEHNR, FQNEAQ (reference sequence). The CDR3 coding sequence is TGTGCCAGCAGCTACCGACTAGCACAAGAGACCCAGTACTTC. Translated, it gives CASSYRLAQETQYF. The entire variable domain, with the rest obtained from reference TRBV7-9 and TRBJ2-5, is as follows: DTGVSQNPRHKITKRGQNVTFRCDPISEHNRLYWYRQTLGQGPEFLTYFQNEAQLEKSRLLSDRFSAERPKGSFSTLEIQRTEQGDSAMYLCASSYRLAQETQYFGPGTRLLVL.

This sequence joins TRBV15 and TRBJ2-4, with 10 bases matching TRBD2. The CDR3 has 17 residues. Germline assignment: CDR1 LNHNV and CDR2 YYDKDF (reference sequence). J gave up 6 bases and V 1 base, and 9 bases lay outside the gene matches. In DNA form, the CDR3 reads TGTGCCACCAGCAGAGGCACGCTAGCGGGAGTTGCAAACATTCAGTACTTC. It is translated as CATSRGTLAGVANIQYF.

This clonotype was detected only a few times. This chain uses TRBV15 with TRBJ2-1, with 10 nucleotides matching TRBD2. The CDR3 sequence is 15 residues long. Germline values: CDR1 LNHNV, CDR2 YYDKDF (reference sequence). Trimming took 5 bases from V and 6 from J; bases not matched to a gene: 7. The CDR3 DNA sequence: TGTGCCACCAGCCTGACTAGCGGGCACATCAATGAGCAGTTCTTC. Translating gives CATSLTSGHINEQFF.

The chain recombines TRBV12-3 or TRBV12-4 with TRBJ2-1; possibly TRBD2 for D (5 bases). Trimming removed 6 bases at V and 8 bases at J, with 11 bases between. CDR3 size: 12 residues. The CDR3 spells CASSPSNYEQFF. In DNA, the CDR3 is TGTGCCAGCAGCCCTAGCAACTATGAGCAGTTCTTC.

This chain connects TRBV7-2 to TRBJ2-1; tentatively, D is TRBD1 (5 bases). Germline CDR1 SGHTA, CDR2 FQGNSA. The V gene lost 6 bases and the J gene lost 5 bases, with 14 bases spanning the gap. The CDR3 contains 14 residues. The CDR3 nucleotides are TGTGCCAGCAGATCCCCTAGGGGAAACAATGAGCAGTTCTTC. Residues: CASRSPRGNNEQFF. The complete variable domain, with remaining parts taken from reference TRBV7-2 and TRBJ2-1, reads GAGVSQSPSNKVTEKGKDVELRCDPISGHTALYWYRQSLGQGLEFLIYFQGNSAPDKSGLPSDRFSAERTGGSVSTLTIQRTQQEDSAVYLCASRSPRGNNEQFFGPGTRLTVL.

The rearrangement joins TRBV4-3 to TRBJ2-3; 7 bases align to TRBD2. Germline trimming cut 3 bases from V and 0 bases from J; bases unmatched to any gene: 6. This CDR3 has 16 amino acids. CDR1 and CDR2 (germline): LGHNA, YSLEER. CDR3 coding DNA: TGCGCCAGCAGCCATCGACTAGCCTCTAGCACAGATACGCAGTATTTT. Residues: CASSHRLASSTDTQYF.

V gene TRBV7-1 combines with J gene TRBJ2-5; D remains unclear. TRBV7-1 is filed as an ORF, its function uncertain. The length of the CDR3 is 15 residues. Trimming removed 3 bases at V and 1 base at J, with 12 bases between. CDR3 bases: TGTGCCAGCAGCTCCCTAGGTTCTGGCCAAGAGACCCAGTACTTC. As protein: CASSSLGSGQETQYF.

This clonotype was detected only a few times. The chain links TRBV7-2 to TRBJ2-2; D ambiguous. The CDR3 runs 12 residues. CDR1 and CDR2 from the germline V gene are SGHTA and FQGNSA. Trimming left V 3 bases short and J 8 bases short, with 7 bases between. The CDR3 region is CASSLLRGELFF. For the CDR3, the DNA is TGTGCCAGCAGCTTGTTGCGGGGGGAGCTGTTTTTT.

This clonotype appeared a few times. The rearrangement uses TRBV5-8 and TRBJ2-5, with TRBD1 identical over 8 bases. The CDR3 loop spans 14 amino acids. V gave up 3 bases and J gave up 4 bases; unmatched junction bases: 5. Germline V gives CDR1 SGHTS, CDR2 YDEGEE. The CDR3: CASSYDRGGETQYF. The CDR3 coding sequence is TGTGCCAGCAGCTACGACAGGGGCGGAGAGACCCAGTACTTC.

The V gene is TRBV9, the J gene TRBJ2-6, with 10 bases fitting TRBD1. The V segment lost 3 bases and the J segment 2 bases; nucleotides outside the gene matches: 5. This CDR3 is built from 17 residues. Germline CDR1 SGDLS, CDR2 YYNGEE. CDR3 sequence reads: CASSDSGQGTGANVLTF. CDR3 nucleotides: TGTGCCAGCAGCGATTCGGGACAGGGGACTGGGGCCAACGTCCTGACTTTC.

The chain couples TRBV4-2 to TRBJ2-7; 9 positions agree with TRBD2. Germline V CDR1 and CDR2: LGHNA, YNFKEQ. The CDR3 is 17 residues long. Germline trimming cut 4 bases from V and 5 bases from J; bases unmatched to any gene: 15. The CDR3 region has the DNA TGTGCCAGCAGCCCAGGAGGGGAGGTAGCGGGAGCCCACGAGCAGTACTTC. It encodes CASSPGGEVAGAHEQYF.

The CDR3 nucleotides read TGCAGCGTAGCCCTGCGACAGTCCATGAACACTGAAGCTTTCTTT. Protein product: CSVALRQSMNTEAFF. This rearrangement joins TRBV29-1 to TRBJ1-1; tentative D call: TRBD1 (5 bases). Germline-derived CDR1 and CDR2 are SQVTM and ANQGSEA. The CDR3 is 15 residues long. V was clipped by 6 bases and J by 0 bases, with 17 bases between them.

CDR3 coding DNA: TGCAGTGCTCCGGGACTCCAGGAAGAGCAGTTCTTC. Translating gives CSAPGLQEEQFF. V usage is TRBV20-1 and J usage is TRBJ2-1, with D perhaps matching TRBD2 (6 bases). V shed 5 bases and J shed 10 bases, with 15 bases lying between them. Germline V gives CDR1 DFQATT, CDR2 SNEGSKA (reference sequence). The CDR3 consists of 12 residues.

Worth noting for this clonotype: At one end the junction does not follow the germline gene, possibly because of a read error. The chain has TRBV29-1 and TRBJ1-5; no firm D call. The CDR3 has 14 residues. Germline-derived CDR1 and CDR2 are SQVTM and ANQGSEA. The CDR3 DNA reads TGCAGCGTCACTGTTAGCAACCCCAATCAACCCCAGCATTTT. It is translated as CSVTVSNPNQPQHF.

In this sample, this clonotype turned up a few times. This chain connects TRBV6-2 or TRBV6-3 to TRBJ2-7; TRBD1 agrees at 7 bases. There are 14 residues in the CDR3. Germline CDR1 is MNHEY and CDR2 is SVGEGT. J gave up 1 base and V 6 bases, and 6 bases lay outside the gene matches. The CDR3 DNA is TGTGCCAGCAGAGCCTCGGGACAGTCCTACGAGCAGTACTTC. This sequence encodes CASRASGQSYEQYF.

This clonotype was seen repeatedly, ten times or more. V usage is TRBV24-1 and J usage is TRBJ2-3; tentative D call: TRBD1 (6 bases). The germline V gene encodes CDR1 KGHDR and CDR2 SFDVKD. Trimming took off 5 bases at V and 3 bases at J, with 17 bases between the two ends. This CDR3 has 16 amino acids. CDR3 nucleotides: TGTGCCACCAGTGCCCCTGGGGGCGACGGGACAGATACGCAGTATTTT. Protein sequence: CATSAPGGDGTDTQYF.

The J gene is TRBJ2-1, the V gene TRBV24-1; 10 bases are a match to TRBD2. Germline V gene lookup returns CDR1 KGHDR and CDR2 SFDVKD. Trimming removed 0 bases from V and 9 bases from J; junction bases left unmatched: 16. The length of the CDR3 is 19 residues. CDR3 nucleotide sequence: TGTGCCACCAGTGATTTGCCACCCCCTAGCGGGAGCCCTTCGATTGAGCAGTTCTTC. This sequence encodes CATSDLPPPSGSPSIEQFF.

This clonotype was picked up a small number of times. This rearrangement joins TRBV20-1 to TRBJ2-7, with TRBD2 matching over 12 bases. The germline V gene encodes CDR1 DFQATT and CDR2 SNEGSKA (reference sequence). CDR3 length: 16 residues. V shed 3 bases and J 5 bases; nucleotides not matched to a gene: 11. The CDR3 here is CSASGRTSGTMDEQYF. As DNA, the CDR3 is TGCAGTGCTAGCGGAAGGACTAGCGGGACGATGGACGAGCAGTACTTC.

This clonotype appeared a few times. This chain connects TRBV5-1 to TRBJ2-5; D is possibly TRBD1 (6 bases). V was shortened by 5 bases and J by 6 bases, with 20 bases between the two germline ends. Per the germline V gene, CDR1 is SGHRS and CDR2 is YFSETQ. The CDR3 contains 15 residues. The CDR3 loop reads CASRQDRQGPKTQYF. The CDR3 coding sequence is TGCGCCAGCAGACAGGACAGACAAGGGCCAAAGACCCAGTACTTC.

This clonotype was counted at least ten times. The CDR3 nucleotides are TGCGCCAGCAGCCAAGTCGGGGGGGCGATTAACAATGAGCAGTTCTTC. As protein: CASSQVGGAINNEQFF. This chain joins TRBV4-3 and TRBJ2-1; 8 nucleotides match TRBD2. The CDR3 covers 16 residues. Trimming removed 1 base from V and 5 bases from J; junction bases left unmatched: 7. Germline assignment: CDR1 LGHNA and CDR2 YSLEER.

This clonotype showed up just a few times. The chain uses TRBV5-1 and TRBJ1-2; TRBD1 is a possible D gene (6 bases). This CDR3 contains 13 residues. The germline gives CDR1 SGHRS, CDR2 YFSETQ. The ends were cut back, 0 bases at V and 6 bases at J, with 9 bases in the middle. CDR3 sequence reads: CASSLDREHGYTF. The CDR3 nucleotides are TGCGCCAGCAGCTTGGACAGGGAGCATGGCTACACCTTC.

The chain couples TRBV27 to TRBJ1-4, with TRBD1 identical over 7 bases. After removal of 5 bases from V and 0 bases from J, the junction contained 6 bases not matched to a gene. Germline CDR1 and CDR2: MNHEY and SMNVEV (reference sequence). The CDR3 consists of 16 residues. DNA for the CDR3: TGTGCCAGCAGTGTGGCCGGGACAGCAACTAATGAAAAACTGTTTTTT. Protein product: CASSVAGTATNEKLFF.

The chain has TRBV6-2 or TRBV6-3 and TRBJ2-5; no firm D call. The CDR3 has 12 amino acids. Germline lookup yields CDR1 MNHEY and CDR2 SVGEGT. V gave up 4 bases and J gave up 4 bases, with 7 bases separating them. The CDR3 DNA reads as TGTGCCAGCAGTTGGTCGAGAGAGACCCAGTACTTC. Residues: CASSWSRETQYF.

At least ten counts were recorded for this clonotype. This chain joins TRBV20-1 and TRBJ2-2; D not certain. V was cut by 6 bases and J by 8 bases, with 16 bases left in between. Per the germline V gene, CDR1 is DFQATT and CDR2 is SNEGSKA (reference sequence). The CDR3 extends over 13 amino acids. CDR3 nucleotides: TGCAGTGCCCCCCGGGTGTCTGAAGGGGAGCTGTTTTTT. Protein: CSAPRVSEGELFF.